Below are 31 T cell receptor beta chains sequenced from a single sample in a study of OX40 agonist ivuxolimab in advanced cancers. Libraries were prepared by immunoSEQ multiplex PCR; TCRdb keeps only in-frame clonotypes and omits some of them. The sample holds some 79,000 clones, roughly 92% seen once. The sample here was CD4+ or CD8+ T cells sorted from blood, taken in a trial of the OX40 agonist ivuxolimab. These receptor sequences come from an adult with an advanced solid tumor such as melanoma, head and neck, liver or kidney cancer.

In this sample, this clone turned up a few times. Here the CDR3 reads CASRTQVNQPQHF. In DNA, the CDR3 is TGTGCCAGTAGAACTCAGGTCAATCAGCCCCAGCATTTT. The chain is built from TRBV19 and TRBJ1-5, with no clear D. Germline V gives CDR1 LNHDA, CDR2 SQIVND (reference sequence). The CDR3 runs to 13 residues. V gave up 6 bases and J gave up 3 bases, with 9 bases separating them.

The chain carries TRBV2 and TRBJ2-2; weak D call: TRBD1 (6 bases). Germline CDR1 SNHLY, CDR2 FYNNEI. V lost 4 bases, J lost 7 bases, and 13 bases lay in between. The CDR3 extends over 14 amino acids. The CDR3: CASSGNRAGGELFF. CDR3 in DNA: TGTGCCAGCAGTGGAAACAGGGCAGGCGGGGAGCTGTTTTTT.

This sequence joins TRBV7-9 and TRBJ1-2; weak D call: TRBD1 (6 bases). In germline, CDR1 is SEHNR, CDR2 FQNEAQ (reference sequence). The V and J ends lost 6 bases and 5 bases respectively, with 16 bases between them. The CDR3 contains 14 residues. The CDR3 coding sequence is TGTGCCAGCAGACACGACAGGAAACTTTATGGCTACACCTTC. The encoded protein is CASRHDRKLYGYTF.

The chain links TRBV7-2 to TRBJ2-1; 7 bases align to TRBD2. After removal of 1 base from V and 0 bases from J, the junction contained 12 bases not matched to a gene. The CDR3 runs to 19 residues. Germline V lookup: CDR1 SGHTA, CDR2 FQGNSA. The CDR3 sequence is CASSLVPTTSVSSYNEQFF. CDR3 DNA: TGTGCCAGCAGCTTAGTTCCCACAACTAGCGTGAGCTCCTACAATGAGCAGTTCTTC. Based on the CDR3 plus reference TRBV7-2 and TRBJ2-1, the full variable domain is GAGVSQSPSNKVTEKGKDVELRCDPISGHTALYWYRQSLGQGLEFLIYFQGNSAPDKSGLPSDRFSAERTGGSVSTLTIQRTQQEDSAVYLCASSLVPTTSVSSYNEQFFGPGTRLTVL.

This rearrangement joins TRBV2 to TRBJ1-1, with D perhaps matching TRBD1 (5 bases). Trimming took off 3 bases at V and 0 bases at J, with 8 bases between the two ends. Germline V gene data show CDR1 as SNHLY and CDR2 as FYNNEI. The CDR3 is made up of 14 amino acids. Written as DNA, the CDR3 is TGTGCCAGCAGTGAGGACACGATGAACACTGAAGCTTTCTTT. As protein: CASSEDTMNTEAFF. Supplemented by reference TRBV2 and TRBJ1-1, the full variable domain reads EPEVTQTPSHQVTQMGQEVILRCVPISNHLYFYWYRQILGQKVEFLVSFYNNEISEKSEIFDDQFSVERPDGSNFTLKIRSTKLEDSAMYFCASSEDTMNTEAFFGQGTRLTVV.

The CDR3 nucleotides are TGTGCCAGCAGTCCCGGCGTAGCGGGAGGGGGGGAGACCCAGTACTTC. Encoded protein: CASSPGVAGGGETQYF. The V and J genes are TRBV27 and TRBJ2-5; 11 bases fit TRBD2. Trimming at V came to 5 bases and at J to 5 bases, leaving 10 bases not matched to a gene. This CDR3 contains 16 residues. CDR1 is MNHEY and CDR2 is SMNVEV in the germline V gene (reference sequence).

The chain couples TRBV5-1 to TRBJ1-2; D not resolved. Germline V gene data show CDR1 as SGHRS and CDR2 as YFSETQ. Deletions cut 2 bases from V and 3 bases from J, with 17 bases between. The CDR3 length is 16 residues. CDR3 sequence reads: CASSFGLLQLHYGYTF. The CDR3, as DNA: TGCGCCAGCAGCTTTGGGTTGTTACAGCTACACTATGGCTACACCTTC.

The V call is TRBV4-1, the J call TRBJ2-3; perhaps TRBD1 as D (6 bases). The germline V gene has CDR1 MGHRA and CDR2 YSYEKL. Trimming cost V 4 bases and J 4 bases, with 15 bases left between them. There are 15 residues in the CDR3. CDR3 amino acids: CASSLAGQLADTQYF. CDR3 DNA sequence: TGCGCCAGCAGCCTGGCAGGACAGCTCGCAGATACGCAGTATTTT.

The J gene is TRBJ2-7, the V gene TRBV7-9, with unresolved D. The CDR3 spans 14 residues. Germline CDR1 is SEHNR and CDR2 is FQNEAQ (reference sequence). With 1 base removed from V and 2 bases from J, the gap between germline ends came to 9 bases. This CDR3 reads CASSLVTLTYEQYF. Here the CDR3 DNA reads TGTGCCAGCAGCTTAGTTACTTTGACCTACGAGCAGTACTTC.

V gene TRBV18 combines with J gene TRBJ1-1; D is unclear. CDR3 length equals 14 residues. Germline CDR1 KGHSH, CDR2 LQKENI. Trimming left V 5 bases short and J 0 bases short, with 10 bases between. CDR3 amino acids: CASSAASMNTEAFF. The DNA of the CDR3 is TGTGCCAGCTCAGCCGCCAGTATGAACACTGAAGCTTTCTTT.

The V and J genes are TRBV5-4 and TRBJ1-1, with 9 bases matching TRBD1. The junction had 5 bases not matched to a gene; V was cut back by 4 bases and J by 1 base. The length of the CDR3 is 15 residues. CDR1 and CDR2 from the germline V gene are SGHNT and YYREEE (reference sequence). The CDR3 DNA reads TGTGCCAGCAGCCCCCGGGACAGGGCGAACACTGAAGCTTTCTTT. Protein: CASSPRDRANTEAFF. The full variable domain, in which reference TRBV5-4 and TRBJ1-1 provide the parts outside the CDR3, is ETGVTQSPTHLIKTRGQQVTLRCSSQSGHNTVSWYQQALGQGPQFIFQYYREEENGRGNFPPRFSGLQFPNYSSELNVNALELDDSALYLCASSPRDRANTEAFFGQGTRLTVV.

The CDR3 DNA reads TGCGCCAGCAGCCATGAACTAAACATTCAGTACTTC. Protein product: CASSHELNIQYF. The chain couples TRBV4-1 to TRBJ2-4, with unresolved D. V shed 3 bases and J shed 6 bases, with 6 bases lying between them. The CDR3 is 12 amino acids. Per germline, CDR1 MGHRA and CDR2 YSYEKL.

V gene TRBV5-1 combines with J gene TRBJ1-2; TRBD1 might be the D (6 bases). Germline loops: CDR1 SGHRS, CDR2 YFSETQ. Trimming removed 9 bases from V and 8 bases from J, with 17 bases in between. This CDR3 spans 12 amino acids. CDR3 sequence (DNA): TGCGCCACCGCAACTGGGGGCTACGGCTACACCTTC. Amino acid sequence: CATATGGYGYTF. The variable domain in full, completed from reference TRBV5-1 and TRBJ1-2, reads KAGVTQTPRYLIKTRGQQVTLSCSPISGHRSVSWYQQTPGQGLQFLFEYFSETQRNKGNFPGRFSGRQFSNSRSEMNVSTLELGDSALYLCATATGGYGYTFGSGTRLTVV.

J is TRBJ2-6 and V is TRBV14, with 7 bases lining up with TRBD1. V was pared by 1 base and J by 4 bases, with 7 bases of the junction left unmatched. The CDR3 extends over 17 amino acids. Germline V CDR1 and CDR2: SGHDN, FVKESK. CDR3 in DNA: TGTGCCAGCAGCCAAGCGTTCCAGGGGGTAGGGGCCAACGTCCTGACTTTC. Translation: CASSQAFQGVGANVLTF.

V is TRBV6-4 and J is TRBJ1-1; 10 bases agree with TRBD1. V dropped 4 bases and J dropped 1; count of bases not matched to a gene: 6. The CDR3 is 16 amino acids. CDR1 and CDR2 (germline): MRHNA, SNTAGT. In DNA, the CDR3 is TGTGCCAGCAGTGCGGGGACAGGGGTAAAGAACACTGAAGCTTTCTTT. Translation: CASSAGTGVKNTEAFF.

V gene TRBV7-6 combines with J gene TRBJ2-3; a possible D gene is TRBD2 (6 bases). CDR1 is SGHVS, CDR2 FNYEAQ, per germline. CDR3 length: 16 amino acids. Trimming pared 2 bases from V and 2 bases from J, leaving 14 bases between. CDR3 amino acids: CASSLYSGQPTDTQYF. CDR3 nucleotide sequence: TGTGCCAGCAGCTTATATAGCGGACAACCCACAGATACGCAGTATTTT.

This chain connects TRBV27 to TRBJ1-6, with D uncertain. CDR1 and CDR2 from the germline V gene are MNHEY and SMNVEV (reference sequence). The CDR3 extends over 13 amino acids. Trimming took 3 bases from V and 7 from J, leaving 7 bases between them. CDR3 nucleotides: TGTGCCAGCAGTTTTCTTGGGAATTCACCCCTCCACTTT. Protein: CASSFLGNSPLHF.

CDR3 sequence: CASSFGTFAGGPGMQYF. CDR3 DNA: TGTGCCAGCAGTTTTGGGACCTTTGCGGGAGGGCCGGGGATGCAGTACTTC. The chain recombines TRBV27 with TRBJ2-7, with TRBD2 matching over 9 bases. The CDR3 contains 17 residues. From germline, CDR1 is MNHEY and CDR2 SMNVEV (reference sequence). J gave up 9 bases and V 3 bases, and 18 bases lay outside the gene matches.

The chain employs TRBV6-5 and TRBJ1-6; D is unresolved. Germline CDR1 and CDR2: MNHEY and SVGAGI. CDR3 length: 14 residues. Trimming removed 5 bases at V and 10 bases at J, with 15 bases between. DNA for the CDR3: TGTGCCAGCAGTCTAGACCGGGTGGGATCACCCCTCCACTTT. Translation gives CASSLDRVGSPLHF.

J is TRBJ1-2 and V is TRBV5-1; 9 nucleotides line up with TRBD1. Germline V gene sequence: CDR1 SGHRS, CDR2 YFSETQ. The ends lost 4 bases at V and 4 bases at J; junction bases unmatched: 8. CDR3 length: 15 residues. CDR3 coding DNA: TGCGCCAGCAGCCACAGGGGGCCGGTTCCCTATGGCTACACCTTC. Its protein is CASSHRGPVPYGYTF.

The chain recombines TRBV19 with TRBJ2-1, with D perhaps TRBD2 (6 bases). V was cut by 3 bases and J by 5 bases, with 11 bases left in between. The CDR3 extends over 14 amino acids. Germline CDR1 LNHDA, CDR2 SQIVND (reference sequence). The CDR3, as DNA: TGTGCCAGTAGTATGGGGGACTCTAACAATGAGCAGTTCTTC. Translated: CASSMGDSNNEQFF.

This chain uses TRBV6-5 with TRBJ2-5, with 8 bases lining up with TRBD2. CDR3 length: 14 amino acids. The germline gives CDR1 MNHEY, CDR2 SVGAGI. The V gene end was trimmed by 6 bases and the J gene end by 3 bases; junction bases not matched to a gene: 6. CDR3 DNA sequence: TGTGCCAGCAGGAGGGGACTAGGAAAAGAGACCCAGTACTTC. Its protein product is CASRRGLGKETQYF.

Only one count was recorded for this clone. The CDR3 DNA sequence: TGTGCCAGCTCACCCCTAAAGACTAGCGGGAGTGACGAGCAGTACTTC. This gives the protein CASSPLKTSGSDEQYF. V and J are TRBV18 and TRBJ2-7; 12 bases align to TRBD2. The CDR3 sequence is 16 residues long. V shed 3 bases and J 5 bases; nucleotides not matched to a gene: 8. In germline, CDR1 is KGHSH, CDR2 LQKENI.

The CDR3 is CAWSAQGINYGYTF. For the CDR3, the DNA is TGTGCCTGGAGTGCCCAGGGAATTAACTATGGCTACACCTTC. The J gene is TRBJ1-2, the V gene TRBV30, with a tentative D call TRBD1 (5 bases). The V end lost 1 base, the J end lost 1 base, and 10 bases lay between the germline ends. Germline lookup yields CDR1 GTSNPN and CDR2 SVGIG (reference sequence). The length of the CDR3 is 14 residues. Based on the CDR3 plus reference TRBV30 and TRBJ1-2, the full variable domain is SQTIHQWPATLVQPVGSPLSLECTVEGTSNPNLYWYRQAAGRGLQLLFYSVGIGQISSEVPQNLSASRPQDRQFILSSKKLLLSDSGFYLCAWSAQGINYGYTFGSGTRLTVV.

CDR3 amino acids: CASRIQGAGGYTF. The CDR3 region has the DNA TGTGCCAGTAGGATACAGGGGGCCGGTGGCTACACCTTC. The rearrangement links TRBV19 to TRBJ1-2; 9 bases match TRBD1. Germline CDR1 and CDR2: LNHDA and SQIVND (reference sequence). This CDR3 is 13 amino acids long. Losses at the gene ends were 6 bases for V and 7 bases for J; bases not matched to a gene: 6.

The chain uses TRBV10-3 and TRBJ2-6; D gene unclear. The CDR3 has 14 residues. V was pared by 4 bases and J by 4 bases, with 8 bases between. Germline CDR1 ENHRY, CDR2 SYGVKD. The CDR3 DNA reads as TGTGCCATCAGTGGGCTTGAGGGGGCCAACGTCCTGACTTTC. It is translated as CAISGLEGANVLTF.

This chain links TRBV7-2 with TRBJ2-7; no clear D. V shed 5 bases and J shed 3 bases, with 17 bases lying between them. The germline V gene has CDR1 SGHTA and CDR2 FQGNSA. The CDR3 is made up of 15 amino acids. CDR3 protein: CASSEWVRTSYEQYF. The CDR3 DNA follows: TGTGCCAGCAGCGAGTGGGTCAGGACGAGCTACGAGCAGTACTTC.

The chain uses TRBV6-1 and TRBJ2-7; 11 positions agree with TRBD2. CDR3 size: 18 residues. Looked up from germline, CDR1 is MNHNS and CDR2 is SASEGT. The V segment lost 4 bases and the J segment 0 bases; nucleotides outside the gene matches: 11. The CDR3 DNA is TGTGCCAGCAGTGCCCGCGGGGGGACTAGCGGTAGCTCCTACGAGCAGTACTTC. Its translation is CASSARGGTSGSSYEQYF.

The chain joins TRBV19 to TRBJ2-6, with D maybe TRBD1 (5 bases). Trimming cost V 3 bases and J 0 bases, with 12 bases left between them. The germline CDR1 and CDR2 sequences are LNHDA and SQIVND (reference sequence). This CDR3 spans 17 amino acids. CDR3: CASSIGQGLSGANVLTF. CDR3 nucleotide sequence: TGTGCCAGTAGTATTGGTCAGGGCCTCTCTGGGGCCAACGTCCTGACTTTC.

The CDR3 bases are TGTGCCAGCCACAGGGGGGCCCAAGAGACCCAGTACTTC. Protein: CASHRGAQETQYF. The genes are TRBV18 and TRBJ2-5, with TRBD1 matching over 8 bases. Germline CDR1 is KGHSH and CDR2 is LQKENI. J lost 1 base, V lost 8 bases, and 3 bases had no gene match. The length of the CDR3 is 13 residues.

The chain recombines TRBV7-9 with TRBJ2-7; 7 nucleotides line up with TRBD1. The CDR3 spans 15 residues. Germline loops: CDR1 SEHNR, CDR2 FQNEAQ (reference sequence). V dropped 1 base and J dropped 2; count of bases not matched to a gene: 5. The CDR3 loop is CASSLGWDRPYEQYF. CDR3 in DNA: TGTGCCAGCAGCTTAGGTTGGGACAGACCCTACGAGCAGTACTTC.